This TCR beta chain was obtained from a study of T cells after yellow fever vaccination (dated by TCRdb to the late 2010s). Regarding the complete study: The SMART-Seq v4 Ultra Low Input RNA kit was used to prepare libraries from fractions with low cell numbers. To follow T-cell clones before and after primary and booster YFV17D yellow fever vaccination, bulk TCR alpha and beta repertoires were sequenced over time. Blood was drawn at multiple timepoints before and after primary and secondary immunization, with bulk PBMC replicates and cell subsets isolated. Two healthy male donors made up the cohort, one aged 18 to 29 years and the other aged 30 to 40 years.

With regard to this clonotype: What this receptor recognizes is not known. Per-base quality was not reported, and no clone a single base away is much larger than it.

General conclusions and limits of the study: Because abundant contaminating clonotypes from the bulk population could be contained in FACS-sorted repertoires, computational filtering was required. After the booster, most clones that had expanded after primary vaccination were detected again (about 97% of CD4 and around 88% of CD8), suggesting broad maintenance of memory. The secondary T-cell response was found to be weaker but faster than the primary response, with a peak reached on day 5 rather than on day 15. Only a couple of donors were included in the study, so the extent to which the findings can be generalized is limited. A small fraction of clonotypes showed up in both the CD4 and CD8 compartments, probably as a result of convergent recombination.

TCR cDNA was synthesized by 5'RACE template switching, which introduced a universal primer site and unique molecular identifiers. Priming for cDNA synthesis came from both the TCR alpha and TCR beta constant segments. Library amplification involved two PCR steps, and the second step added sample barcodes and sequencing adapters. Sequencing of libraries was performed on Illumina HiSeq 2500 (2x100 bp) or NovaSeq (2x150 bp). On the study's bioinformatics: MIGEC was used to demultiplex reads and collapse the reads into UMI consensus sequences, and MiXCR was used for V(D)J alignment. Clonotypes responding to the vaccine were identified with edgeR on replicate PBMC samples, with the criteria of FDR below 0.01 and a log2 fold change above 5 up to day 15. CD4 or CD8 identity was assigned to each bulk clonotype according to whether the clonotype was present at higher abundance in the sequenced CD4 repertoire or the sequenced CD8 repertoire. TCRdb's own reprocessing of the public reads used fastp at Q25 and MiXCR and kept productive beta chains. Each entry merges the rows of one CDR3 protein and shows their most common DNA and genes. The V and J calls were determined by TCRdb, not by the authors. The sample has around 340,000 distinct CDR3 sequences on record, about 9.5% of them singletons. More than 15% of the sample lies in the top ten.

CDR1 ENHRY and CDR2 SYGVKD are derived from the germline V gene. The CDR3 goes from the cysteine to the phenylalanine over 15 residues. Only the CDR3 portion is preserved as DNA: 45 bases, with reading frame beginning at the first base. The germline V end is reduced by 6 bases and the J end by 5 bases; junction bases left unmatched: 7. The treatment or condition label, as the study defines it: live attenuated yellow fever vaccine strain. At each blood-draw timepoint, two biological replicates of bulk PBMCs were collected. A standard Ficoll-Paque protocol was used to isolate PBMCs from peripheral blood. TriZol was used to extract RNA from bulk PBMCs, CD4 and CD8 fractions, and dextramer-positive and dextramer-negative fractions.

Here the sequenced sample was PBMCs, taken on the day of the first yellow fever vaccination. The source is a man aged 18 to 35 who received the YFV17D yellow fever vaccine. The rearrangement combines TRBV10-3 with TRBJ2-4; 10 of the junction bases match TRBD1. The nucleotide sequence reads TGTGCCATCAGGGGGACGGGGACAGGGGAAAACATTCAGTACTTC. It codes for CAIRGTGTGENIQYF.